This T cell receptor (beta chain) was observed in a study of T cell responses to AZD1222 COVID-19 vaccine. Trimming left V 3 bases short and J 5 bases short, with 10 bases between. Germline V gene lookup returns CDR1 SGHAT and CDR2 FQNNGV. CDR3 length: 13 residues. Generated by immunoSEQ multiplex PCR, the TCRdb table keeps only in-frame clones and is missing some. The sample holds roughly 80,000 clones, about nine tenths seen once. The sample consisted of peripheral blood, taken on day 0 of AZD1222 vaccination. The source of this sequence is an adult in good health. V is TRBV11-2 and J is TRBJ1-1; possibly TRBD1 for D (6 bases). CDR3 protein: CASSFQQGTEAFF. The CDR3 coding sequence is TGTGCCAGCAGCTTTCAACAGGGTACTGAAGCTTTCTTT.